This TCR beta chain was obtained from a study of Ad26.COV2.S vaccination and SARS-CoV-2 variants. About the study: In the study, Ad26.COV2.S was injected intramuscularly once, or twice 56 days apart. Findings and limits, study-wide: Vaccinees showed greater spike-specific TCR breadth than placebo recipients. Assessments of TCR breadth and depth may have underestimated the total T cell responses.

Germline CDR1 reads MNHEY; CDR2 reads SMNVEV (reference sequence). With 3 bases removed from V and 2 bases from J, the gap between germline ends came to 7 bases. This CDR3 is built from 14 residues. Clones were read by immunoSEQ multiplex PCR, and TCRdb kept only the in-frame ones, dropping some. Of 300,000 to 400,000 clones detected, roughly 84% appear once; the ten largest clones hold around 3.6%. Treatment given: roughly 19 received Ad26.COV2.S at low or high dose, single or two shots; a few received placebo; per-sample allocation not given. At day 63 after the first vaccine or placebo injection, samples were drawn. Ad26 vector vaccine expressed Wuhan-strain SARS-CoV-2 spike. Concerning this clone: Its antigen is still unknown.

The V and J genes are TRBV27 and TRBJ1-4; no clear D. This receptor was taken from a person aged 18-65 years who received the Ad26.COV2.S COVID-19 vaccine or a placebo. The source was peripheral blood, collected in a trial of Ad26.COV2.S vaccine versus placebo. The CDR3 coding sequence is TGTGCCAGCAGTTTTCGGGGTACTAATGAAAAACTGTTTTTT. Encoded protein: CASSFRGTNEKLFF.